This TCR beta chain was captured in a study of PD-1 blockade in mismatch repair-deficient tumors. About the research overall: Patients had about eleven mismatch repair-deficient cancer types and were previously treated and progressing.

The CDR3 sequence is 14 residues long. Germline CDR1 and CDR2: MNHNY and SVGAGI (reference sequence). V trimming: 6 bases; J trimming: 6 bases; junction bases outside the gene matches: 8. PCR or immunohistochemistry showed mismatch repair deficiency in every enrolled patient. TCR sequencing covered a few patients who responded to pembrolizumab. About this clone itself: What it binds is not known.

Broader study findings: After pembrolizumab, tumor-resident clones rose rapidly, then generally contracted before radiologic responses.

TCRdb's copy holds only in-frame clones and misses some; the assay was immunoSEQ multiplex PCR. The sample holds 70,000 to 90,000 clones; around 80% are singletons and the top ten take roughly 5.5%. Sequences were derived from peripheral blood, sampled 44 weeks after starting pembrolizumab. The chain has TRBV6-6 and TRBJ1-1; 9 nucleotides line up with TRBD1. The sequence was obtained from an adult with mismatch repair-deficient cancer. For the CDR3, the DNA is TGTGCCAGCAGCACGGACAGGGGCGCAGCTGAAGCTTTCTTT. It is translated as CASSTDRGAAEAFF.